This T cell receptor (beta chain) was captured by sequencing in a study of cytomegalovirus exposure and HLA in healthy donors. As for the study in general: Approximately 180 million T cells yielded 90 million to 130 million unique TCR beta sequences, as an earlier analysis found. Broader study findings: By a later analysis, the bulk of CMV-associated TCR beta chains appeared HLA-restricted. When presence/absence was analysed, sequencing depth was taken to be roughly uniform across donors.

In the PCR, 60 Vbeta and 13 Jbeta primers were used. TCRdb's copy holds only in-frame clones and misses some; the assay was immunoSEQ multiplex PCR. The sample spans 50,000 or so clones; the ten largest clones claim roughly 8.8%. V was cut by 4 bases and J by 4 bases, with 11 bases left in between. Germline loops: CDR1 SGHRS, CDR2 YFSETQ. The CDR3 runs 14 residues. As concerns this clone: Its antigen is unidentified.

The sequenced material came from PBMCs. The source is a man in his forties or fifties in good health and CMV-seropositive. J is TRBJ1-4 and V is TRBV5-1; D gene uncertain. The CDR3 spells CASSLVSGNEKLFF. Written as DNA, the CDR3 is TGCGCCAGCAGCCTGGTCAGTGGTAATGAAAAACTGTTTTTT.